A selection of T cell receptor beta chains follows, all from one sample in a study of blood T cells in healthy people across ages. TCRdb re-called the 5' RACE reads with MiXCR, one entry per CDR3 protein. The sample shows more than 900,000 distinct CDR3 sequences, about 27% of them seen only once. The sample also formed part of further work on T cells of mothers and their children.

Sequenced material: blood. The receptors stem from a woman aged 40 to 50 in good health. The CDR3 runs from the conserved cysteine through the conserved F or W. A D gene is named only where the DNA matches it firmly. Size is omitted from some rows. Given values are once, few, many or a class for expanded clones.

J | size | D | V | DNA | CDR3
TRBJ2-7 | . | . | TRBV27 | TGTGCCAGCAGTTATCGAAGGGAGACCTACGAGCAGTACTTC | CASSYRRETYEQYF
TRBJ1-1 | many | TRBD1 | TRBV29-1 | TGCAGCGTCCTCAGGGACAGTCTGCCTGAAGCTTTCTTT | CSVLRDSLPEAFF
TRBJ1-1 | few | . | TRBV9 | TGTGCCAGCAGCCCCCAAGCCGGTCGGGCTGAAGCTTTCTTT | CASSPQAGRAEAFF
TRBJ2-5 | . | . | TRBV18 | TGTGCCAGCTCACCACAGGATAGCGGCTACCAAGAGACCCAGTACTTC | CASSPQDSGYQETQYF
TRBJ2-2 | . | . | TRBV12-3/TRBV12-4 | TGTGCCAGCGGCGATGATACCGGGGAGCTGTTTTTT | CASGDDTGELFF
TRBJ2-1 | . | . | TRBV6-1 | TGTGCCAGCATACTAGTTTCATACAATGAGCAGTTCTTC | CASILVSYNEQFF
TRBJ2-7 | few | . | TRBV11-2 | TGTGCCAGCAGCTTATCTGACTGGGCCTACGAGCAGTACTTC | CASSLSDWAYEQYF
TRBJ2-7 | many | TRBD1 | TRBV7-2 | TGTGCCAGCAGCTTAGCACCAACCGGGACAGGGGGCGAGCAGTACTTC | CASSLAPTGTGGEQYF
TRBJ1-4 | few | TRBD1 | TRBV7-9 | TGTGCCAGCAGCCAAGGACAGGATAATGAAAAACTGTTTTTT | CASSQGQDNEKLFF
TRBJ2-7 | many | TRBD1 | TRBV27 | TGTGCCAGCGGGAGTTACAGGGGGTTAGGCCCCTACGAGCAGTACTTC | CASGSYRGLGPYEQYF
TRBJ2-1 | few | . | TRBV5-1 | TGCGCCAGCAGCGTAGAGTCAAAGGCCTACAATGAGCAGTTCTTC | CASSVESKAYNEQFF
TRBJ1-4 | many | TRBD1 | TRBV12-3/TRBV12-4 | TGTGCCAGCAGTAGGGACAGGGCCAATGAAAAACTGTTTTTT | CASSRDRANEKLFF
TRBJ1-4 | many | . | TRBV5-1 | TGCGCCAGCACTCCCACCCCAGGGCTGGGGGTTGAAAAACTGTTTTTT | CASTPTPGLGVEKLFF
TRBJ2-2 | . | TRBD2 | TRBV6-2/TRBV6-3 | TGTGCCGGCAGTTACGATCTCGGACTAGCGGGGGTGGCCACCGGGGAGCTGTTTTTT | CAGSYDLGLAGVATGELFF
TRBJ2-6 | few | . | TRBV27 | TGTGCCACGTCAGGTGGGGCCAACGTCCTGACTTTC | CATSGGANVLTF
TRBJ2-7 | many | . | TRBV29-1 | TGCAGCGTTTTGTCTACGGCCTACGAGCAGTACTTC | CSVLSTAYEQYF
TRBJ2-7 | . | . | TRBV10-1 | TGCGCCAGCAGTGAACTCGCGCAGTACTTC | CASSELAQYF
TRBJ2-3 | few | TRBD2 | TRBV5-1 | TGCGCCAGCAGCTTGGAGACTAGCGGGGGGGCCAGCACAGATACGCAGTATTTT | CASSLETSGGASTDTQYF
TRBJ2-3 | . | . | TRBV2 | TGTGCCAGCTTGATCGATACGCAGTATTTT | CASLIDTQYF
TRBJ2-4 | few | TRBD1 | TRBV6-6 | TGTGCCAGCACCCTCTCGGGGACAGAAAACATTCAGTACTTC | CASTLSGTENIQYF
TRBJ2-7 | few | . | TRBV4-3 | TGCGCCAGCAGCCAAGATAGGTTAGCGTGGTACGAGCAGTACTTC | CASSQDRLAWYEQYF
TRBJ2-1 | . | . | TRBV11-1 | TGTGCCAGCAGCTTAGGACGCCAGGGGCATGAGCAGTTCTTC | CASSLGRQGHEQFF
TRBJ2-7 | . | . | TRBV6-5 | TGTGCCAGCTCCTGGAGGGGCAGGGGTGACGAGCAGTACTTC | CASSWRGRGDEQYF